A single sample is the source of the 22 T cell receptor beta chains below, sequenced in a study of blood T cell repertoires in COVID-19. This table comes from immunoSEQ multiplex PCR, and its TCRdb copy is limited to in-frame clones, with some not included. Of under 300,000 clones in the sample, approximately 90% are singletons; the top ten hold around 10%. Sequencing was done on a sample of PBMCs or T cells enriched from blood (not recorded which). Receptor source: a man in his forties who had recovered from COVID-19.

As DNA, the CDR3 is TGCGCCAGCAGCCAACCTTACAGGGCTATGATAGACACTGAAGCTTTCTTT. The encoded protein is CASSQPYRAMIDTEAFF. The chain employs TRBV4-1 and TRBJ1-1, with D perhaps matching TRBD1 (6 bases). Germline values: CDR1 MGHRA, CDR2 YSYEKL. V was trimmed by 2 bases and J by 3 bases, leaving 19 bases between them. This CDR3 is built from 17 residues.

The gene calls are TRBV7-2 and TRBJ2-7; TRBD2 aligns across 10 bases. The CDR3 is made up of 16 amino acids. Germline V lookup: CDR1 SGHTA, CDR2 FQGNSA. Trimming took 4 bases from V and 2 from J; bases not matched to a gene: 8. CDR3 loop: CASSSQGLAGAYEQYF. CDR3 DNA: TGTGCCAGCAGCTCGCAAGGGCTAGCGGGAGCCTACGAGCAGTACTTC.

The chain uses TRBV6-5 and TRBJ2-7; D is undetermined. Germline-derived CDR1 and CDR2 are MNHEY and SVGAGI. V was clipped by 2 bases and J by 0 bases, with 5 bases between them. This CDR3 has 13 residues. CDR3 loop: CASSYGTSYEQYF. The CDR3 DNA sequence: TGTGCCAGCAGTTACGGCACCTCCTACGAGCAGTACTTC.

The chain recombines TRBV28 with TRBJ1-1; possible D gene TRBD1, 6 bases. CDR3 size: 17 residues. Trimming left V 3 bases short and J 1 base short, with 18 bases between. Germline CDR1 reads MDHEN; CDR2 reads SYDVKM. CDR3 DNA: TGTGCCAGCAGTTTCCTAGGGGGGGTAGGAACGAACACTGAAGCTTTCTTT. Translating it yields CASSFLGGVGTNTEAFF. The entire variable domain, with the rest obtained from reference TRBV28 and TRBJ1-1, is as follows: DVKVTQSSRYLVKRTGEKVFLECVQDMDHENMFWYRQDPGLGLRLIYFSYDVKMKEKGDIPEGYSVSREKKERFSLILESASTNQTSMYLCASSFLGGVGTNTEAFFGQGTRLTVV.

The chain joins TRBV3-1 (or the pseudogene TRBV3-2) to TRBJ2-7; D is ambiguous. CDR1 and CDR2 (germline): LGHDT, YNNKEL (reference sequence). The CDR3 is 11 amino acids. Between the trimmed V and J ends, which lost 2 bases and 3 bases, there was a span of 2 bases. In nucleotides, the CDR3 is TGTGCCAGCAGCCAACACTACGAGCAGTACTTC. Protein sequence: CASSQHYEQYF.

The V call is TRBV7-3, the J call TRBJ2-7, with D uncertain. With 1 base removed from V and 7 bases from J, the gap between germline ends came to 11 bases. CDR1 SGHTA and CDR2 FQGTGA come from the germline V gene. CDR3 length equals 13 residues. The chain's CDR3 is CASSLNRLEEQYF. CDR3 DNA sequence: TGTGCCAGCAGCTTAAACCGACTGGAAGAGCAGTACTTC.

The gene calls are TRBV14 and TRBJ2-1; D gene uncertain. Germline V gene sequence: CDR1 SGHDN, CDR2 FVKESK. V lost 6 bases and J 8 bases, leaving 11 bases between the germline ends. This CDR3 spans 12 amino acids. CDR3 amino acids: CASSHNMDEQFF. In nucleotides, the CDR3 is TGTGCCAGCAGTCATAACATGGATGAGCAGTTCTTC.

The J gene is TRBJ1-2, the V gene TRBV4-2, with a possible D match to TRBD1 (5 bases). The CDR3 consists of 16 residues. The V end lost 0 bases, the J end lost 1 base, and 12 bases lay between the germline ends. The germline CDR1 and CDR2 sequences are LGHNA and YNFKEQ. CDR3 DNA: TGTGCCAGCAGCCAAGAACCGATTGACAGTAACTATGGCTACACCTTC. Its protein is CASSQEPIDSNYGYTF.

This chain joins TRBV29-1 and TRBJ2-3, with 11 bases fitting TRBD2. J lost 5 bases, V lost 6 bases, and 13 bases had no gene match. The CDR3 covers 16 residues. CDR1 is SQVTM, CDR2 ANQGSEA, per germline. CDR3 protein: CSVETELAGVKDTQYF. Written as DNA, the CDR3 is TGCAGCGTCGAAACCGAACTAGCGGGAGTGAAAGATACGCAGTATTTT.

The V gene is TRBV7-9, the J gene TRBJ1-5, with D uncertain. The CDR3 consists of 15 residues. CDR1 and CDR2 (germline): SEHNR, FQNEAQ (reference sequence). The germline V and J ends were trimmed by 5 bases and 2 bases, with 13 bases remaining between them. The CDR3 region is CASSPPGRGNQPQHF. The DNA for the CDR3 is TGTGCCAGCAGCCCTCCGGGGAGGGGCAATCAGCCCCAGCATTTT.

The V call is TRBV11-2, the J call TRBJ1-1; D may be TRBD1 (6 bases). This CDR3 is built from 15 residues. Looked up from germline, CDR1 is SGHAT and CDR2 is FQNNGV. Between the trimmed V and J ends, which lost 0 bases and 5 bases, there was a span of 13 bases. CDR3 loop: CASSLELGASTEAFF. CDR3 sequence (DNA): TGTGCCAGCAGCTTAGAGCTGGGGGCCTCGACTGAAGCTTTCTTT.

The chain uses TRBV15 and TRBJ2-7; the D is unclear. The CDR3 contains 16 residues. V lost 0 bases and J 3 bases, leaving 15 bases between the germline ends. CDR1 is LNHNV and CDR2 is YYDKDF in the germline V gene (reference sequence). CDR3 DNA sequence: TGTGCCACCAGCAGAGATGGCAGGTACAACGACTACGAGCAGTACTTC. Translated, it gives CATSRDGRYNDYEQYF.

V gene TRBV19 combines with J gene TRBJ2-3; 9 bases map to TRBD1. The CDR3 totals 15 residues. Germline V CDR1 and CDR2: LNHDA, SQIVND (reference sequence). Trimming cost V 5 bases and J 4 bases; bases outside gene matches: 7. CDR3 sequence (DNA): TGTGCCAGTAGTGCCGACAGGGGGGAGGCAGATACGCAGTATTTT. This gives the protein CASSADRGEADTQYF.

CDR3 residues: CATSRERGNDYGYTF. CDR3 sequence (DNA): TGTGCCACCAGCAGAGAGCGGGGGAATGACTATGGCTACACCTTC. J is TRBJ1-2 and V is TRBV15, with D tentatively TRBD1 (5 bases). Trimming cost V 0 bases and J 3 bases, with 11 bases left between them. The CDR3 has 15 residues. The germline gives CDR1 LNHNV, CDR2 YYDKDF (reference sequence).

The chain links TRBV7-9 to TRBJ1-1; 10 bases are a match to TRBD1. The CDR3 contains 15 residues. V lost 3 bases, J lost 3 bases, and 4 bases stayed unmatched. Germline V gives CDR1 SEHNR, CDR2 FQNEAQ (reference sequence). CDR3: CASSFRQGADTEAFF. In nucleotides, the CDR3 is TGTGCCAGCAGCTTCAGACAGGGGGCCGACACTGAAGCTTTCTTT.

V is TRBV19 and J is TRBJ2-7, with D tentatively TRBD1 (6 bases). The CDR3 sequence is 14 residues long. V was pared by 6 bases and J by 3 bases, with 15 bases between. The V gene's germline CDR1 is LNHDA and CDR2 SQIVND (reference sequence). The CDR3 region is CASSGDIRVYEQYF. CDR3 nucleotides: TGTGCCAGTAGCGGGGACATCAGGGTCTACGAGCAGTACTTC.

The chain carries TRBV18 and TRBJ2-7, with D perhaps matching TRBD2 (6 bases). There are 15 residues in the CDR3. CDR1 KGHSH and CDR2 LQKENI come from the germline V gene. V lost 2 bases, J lost 6 bases, and 17 bases lay in between. The CDR3 loop reads CASSPGGSPFAEQYF. CDR3 nucleotide sequence: TGTGCCAGCTCACCAGGGGGGTCCCCTTTTGCCGAGCAGTACTTC. The complete variable domain, with remaining parts taken from reference TRBV18 and TRBJ2-7, reads NAGVMQNPRHLVRRRGQEARLRCSPMKGHSHVYWYRQLPEEGLKFMVYLQKENIIDESGMPKERFSAEFPKEGPSILRIQQVVRGDSAAYFCASSPGGSPFAEQYFGPGTRLTVT.

In its sample, this clone was seen once. The V and J genes are TRBV6-2 or TRBV6-3 and TRBJ1-2; 7 bases are a match to TRBD1. The junction had 10 bases not matched to a gene; V was cut back by 5 bases and J by 4 bases. The CDR3 length is 15 residues. Per the germline V gene, CDR1 is MNHEY and CDR2 is SVGEGT. The DNA for the CDR3 is TGTGCCAGCAGTAACCTCAAGGGGGCGAGCTATGGCTACACCTTC. This codes for CASSNLKGASYGYTF.

This clone is a singleton in its sample. This sequence joins TRBV11-2 and TRBJ1-1; D is uncertain. This CDR3 is 15 amino acids long. CDR1 is SGHAT and CDR2 is FQNNGV in the germline V gene. With 1 base removed from V and 1 base from J, the gap between germline ends came to 10 bases. CDR3 in amino acids: CASSLGGQQNTEAFF. The CDR3, as DNA: TGTGCCAGCAGCTTAGGAGGTCAGCAGAACACTGAAGCTTTCTTT.

This sequence joins TRBV12-5 and TRBJ1-1, with 8 bases fitting TRBD1. The V gene end was trimmed by 7 bases and the J gene end by 3 bases; junction bases not matched to a gene: 7. The CDR3 runs to 14 residues. The germline V gene has CDR1 LGHNT and CDR2 FRNRAP. CDR3 sequence reads: CASAANRGYTEAFF. As DNA, the CDR3 is TGTGCTAGTGCCGCGAACAGGGGGTACACTGAAGCTTTCTTT.

This clone was found once. Written as DNA, the CDR3 is TGCGCCAGCAGCTTGGAACAGCGGGGAGATTCACCCCTCCACTTT. This translates into CASSLEQRGDSPLHF. V and J are TRBV5-1 and TRBJ1-6; the D is unclear. The V gene's germline CDR1 is SGHRS and CDR2 YFSETQ. The CDR3 has 15 residues. Trimming left V 0 bases short and J 8 bases short, with 12 bases between.

The chain uses TRBV7-3 and TRBJ2-3; TRBD1 matches 7 bases. J was trimmed by 0 bases and V by 5 bases; bases with no gene match: 8. Germline lookup yields CDR1 SGHTA and CDR2 FQGTGA. The CDR3 covers 16 residues. The CDR3 DNA sequence: TGTGCCAGCAGCAGTACGACAGGGATAAGCACAGATACGCAGTATTTT. It yields the protein CASSSTTGISTDTQYF.